This T cell receptor beta chain was identified in a study of cytomegalovirus exposure and HLA in healthy donors. The PCR made use of 60 Vbeta and 13 Jbeta primers. Profiling relied on immunoSEQ multiplex PCR, and the TCRdb table lists in-frame clones only, not all of them. This sample has 200,000 to 250,000 clones, with about 74% found just once. The V segment lost 4 bases and the J segment 11 bases; nucleotides outside the gene matches: 4. Germline lookup yields CDR1 SNHLY and CDR2 FYNNEI. The CDR3 totals 12 residues. The clonotype comes from a woman aged 30 to 39 in good health and CMV-seronegative. The specimen sequenced was PBMCs. The chain has TRBV2 and TRBJ2-3; 9 nucleotides align to TRBD1. The CDR3 reads CASSGDRVMQYF. The CDR3 DNA follows: TGTGCCAGCAGTGGGGACAGGGTAATGCAGTATTTT.